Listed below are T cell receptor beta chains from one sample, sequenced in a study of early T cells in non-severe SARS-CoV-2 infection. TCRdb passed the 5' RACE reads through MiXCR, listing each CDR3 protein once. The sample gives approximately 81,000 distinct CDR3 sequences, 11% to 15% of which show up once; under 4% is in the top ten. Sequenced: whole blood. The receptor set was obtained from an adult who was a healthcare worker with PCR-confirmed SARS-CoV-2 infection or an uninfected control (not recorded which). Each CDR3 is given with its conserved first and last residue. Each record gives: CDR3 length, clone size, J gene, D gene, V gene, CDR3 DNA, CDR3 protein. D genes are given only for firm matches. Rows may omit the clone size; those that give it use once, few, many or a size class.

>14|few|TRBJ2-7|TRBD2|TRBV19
TGTGCCAGTAGTACCCCTGGACTAGCCGTTAAGCAGTACTTC
CASSTPGLAVKQYF
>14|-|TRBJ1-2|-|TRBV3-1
TGTGCCAGCAGCCCCACAGGCGAGACCTATGGCTACACCTTC
CASSPTGETYGYTF
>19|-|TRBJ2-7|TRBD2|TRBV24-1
TGTGCCACCAGTGACCAACCCCCCCTAACTAGCGGGGGCCCTTACGAGCAGTACTTC
CATSDQPPLTSGGPYEQYF
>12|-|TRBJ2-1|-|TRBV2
TGTGCCAGCAACCCCCCACCCGGTGAGCAGTTCTTC
CASNPPPGEQFF
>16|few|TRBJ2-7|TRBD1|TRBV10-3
TGTGCCATCAGTGACTCATCCGACAGGGTAATCTACGAGCAGTACTTC
CAISDSSDRVIYEQYF
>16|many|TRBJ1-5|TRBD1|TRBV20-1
TGCAGTGCTAGAGACGGACAGGGGGGAGTCAATCAGCCCCAGCATTTT
CSARDGQGGVNQPQHF
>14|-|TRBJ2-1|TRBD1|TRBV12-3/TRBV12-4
TGTGCCAGCACCACGAGACAGGGCCAGCATGAGCAGTTCTTC
CASTTRQGQHEQFF
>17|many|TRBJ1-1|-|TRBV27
TGTGCCAGCAGTTTATCGTCCTGGTGGCAGGAGGTGACTGAAGCTTTCTTT
CASSLSSWWQEVTEAFF
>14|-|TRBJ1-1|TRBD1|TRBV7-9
TGTGCCAGCAGCCCCCGACAGGGCGGCACTGAAGCTTTCTTT
CASSPRQGGTEAFF
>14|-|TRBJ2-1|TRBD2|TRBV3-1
TGTGCCAGCAGCCAAGGGACTAGTCGTGGTGAGCAGTTCTTC
CASSQGTSRGEQFF
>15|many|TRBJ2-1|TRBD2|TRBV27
TGTGCCAGCAGTTTGTCACTAGCGGGAGGGGATGAGCAGTTCTTC
CASSLSLAGGDEQFF
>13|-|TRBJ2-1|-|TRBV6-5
TGTGCCAGCAGTTACTCGAGGGGCAATGAGCAGTTCTTC
CASSYSRGNEQFF
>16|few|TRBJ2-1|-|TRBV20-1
TGCAGTGCGTCCCCCTTCGCGTTAAGCTCCTACAATGAGCAGTTCTTC
CSASPFALSSYNEQFF
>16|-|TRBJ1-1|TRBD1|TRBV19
TGTGCCTGTAGTACCCGACAGGGATGGCCGAGCACTGAAGCTTTCTTT
CACSTRQGWPSTEAFF
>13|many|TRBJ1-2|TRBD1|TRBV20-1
TGCAGTGCTACCCACCAAGGGGGCGAAATCTACACCTTC
CSATHQGGEIYTF
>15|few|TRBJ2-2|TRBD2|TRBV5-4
TGTGCCAGTGCGACGGGCGGGAGCGCCACCGGGGAGCTATTTTTT
CASATGGSATGELFF
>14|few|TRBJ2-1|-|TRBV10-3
TGTGCCATCAGCGAACGGGGGGCAAACAATGAGCAGTTCTTC
CAISERGANNEQFF
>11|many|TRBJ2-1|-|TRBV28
TGTGCCAGCGAGGGATACAATGAGCAGTTCTTC
CASEGYNEQFF
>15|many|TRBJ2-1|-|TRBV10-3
TGTGCCATCAGTGAGAGATCCCTTACCTACAATGAGCAGTTCTTC
CAISERSLTYNEQFF
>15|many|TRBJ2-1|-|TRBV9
TGTGCCAGCAGCGCGGGACTCGCCAAGCCGGATGAGCAGTTCTTC
CASSAGLAKPDEQFF
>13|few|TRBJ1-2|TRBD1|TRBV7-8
TGTGCCAGCACCCCGACAGGGAACTATGGCTACACCTTC
CASTPTGNYGYTF
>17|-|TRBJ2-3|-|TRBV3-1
TGTGCCAGCAGCCAAGTGGTCCAGTGGGGGGCCACAGATACGCAGTATTTT
CASSQVVQWGATDTQYF
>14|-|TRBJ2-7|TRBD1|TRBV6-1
TGTGCCAGCAGTACCCGGGACAGTTCCTACGAGCAGTACTTC
CASSTRDSSYEQYF
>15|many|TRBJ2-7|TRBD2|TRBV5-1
TGCGCCAGCAGTCCATCGCGGGGGGAATCCTACGAGCAGTACTTC
CASSPSRGESYEQYF
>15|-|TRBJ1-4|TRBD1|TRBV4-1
TGCGCCAGCAGCCAACCGGGACAGGGGGCGCGAAAACTGTTTTTT
CASSQPGQGARKLFF
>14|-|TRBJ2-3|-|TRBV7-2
TGTGCCAGCGGCTACGGTTCGGGGTTCGATACGCAGTATTTT
CASGYGSGFDTQYF
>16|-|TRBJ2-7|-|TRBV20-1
TGCAGTGCTAGGTTGGTTGCAGGGGCGATAGGGTACGAGCAGTACTTC
CSARLVAGAIGYEQYF
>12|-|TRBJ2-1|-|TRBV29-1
TGCAGCGTTGCATGGAGCTACAATGAGCAGTTCTTC
CSVAWSYNEQFF
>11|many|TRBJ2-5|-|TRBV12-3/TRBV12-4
TGTGCCAGCAGTAGAGAGGAGACCCAGTACTTC
CASSREETQYF
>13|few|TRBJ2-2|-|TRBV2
TGTGCCAGCAGTGAAGTGGTAGCCGGGGAGCTGTTTTTT
CASSEVVAGELFF
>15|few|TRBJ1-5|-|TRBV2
TGTGCCAGCAGTGAGGTCAGAGGGGGCAATCAGCCCCAGCATTTT
CASSEVRGGNQPQHF
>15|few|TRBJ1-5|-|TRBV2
TGTGCCAGCAGTGAAGTTAGGGGCAGGGGACAGCCCCAGCATTTT
CASSEVRGRGQPQHF
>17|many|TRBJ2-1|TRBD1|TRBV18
TGTGCCAGCTCACCGGGGACAGGACCGAGCTCCTACAATGAGCAGTTCTTC
CASSPGTGPSSYNEQFF
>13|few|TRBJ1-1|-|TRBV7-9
TGTGCCAGCAGACTTACCCGGGACACTGAAGCTTTCTTT
CASRLTRDTEAFF
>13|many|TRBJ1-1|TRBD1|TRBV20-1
TGCAGTGCTCGACAGGGGGGGAACACTGAAGCTTTCTTT
CSARQGGNTEAFF
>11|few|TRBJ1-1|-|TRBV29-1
TGCAGCGCACAGGGGAACACTGAAGCTTTCTTT
CSAQGNTEAFF
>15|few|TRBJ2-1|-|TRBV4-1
TGCGCCAGCAGCCAAGAAAGACTTTCCTACAATGAGCAGTTCTTC
CASSQERLSYNEQFF
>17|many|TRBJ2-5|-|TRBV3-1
TGTGCCAGCAGCCAAGAGATGAGGGGGAGCCACCAAGAGACCCAGTACTTC
CASSQEMRGSHQETQYF
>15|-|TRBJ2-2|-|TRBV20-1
TGCAGTGCTAGAGATCCTCAGGGGAACACCGGGGAGCTGTTTTTT
CSARDPQGNTGELFF
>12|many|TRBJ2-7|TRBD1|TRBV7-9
TGTGCCAGCAGCTGGACAGGCCACGAGCAGTACTTC
CASSWTGHEQYF
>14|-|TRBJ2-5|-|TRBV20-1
TGCAGTGCTAGCCACCGGGACTCCCGAGAGACCCAGTACTTC
CSASHRDSRETQYF
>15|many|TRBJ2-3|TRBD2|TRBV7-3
TGTGCCAGCAGCTTTGTGGGGACTAGTGCAGATACGCAGTATTTT
CASSFVGTSADTQYF
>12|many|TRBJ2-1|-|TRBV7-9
TGTGCCAGCAGCAACGGAGGCAATGAGCAGTTCTTC
CASSNGGNEQFF
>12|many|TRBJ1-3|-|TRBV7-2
TGTGCCAGCAGCCCCCGTGGAAACACCATATATTTT
CASSPRGNTIYF
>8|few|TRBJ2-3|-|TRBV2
TGTGCCAGCAGCACGCAGTATTTT
CASSTQYF
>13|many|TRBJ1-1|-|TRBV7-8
TGTGCCAGCAGCCCGGGACAGAACACTGAAGCTTTCTTT
CASSPGQNTEAFF
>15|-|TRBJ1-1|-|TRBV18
TGTGCCAGCTCCGCGGACAGAACTCTGAACACTGAAGCTTTCTTT
CASSADRTLNTEAFF
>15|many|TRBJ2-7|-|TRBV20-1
TGCAGTGCTAGAGGAAGAGTGAGTAATCCCTACGAGCAGTACTTC
CSARGRVSNPYEQYF
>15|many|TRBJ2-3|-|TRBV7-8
TGTGCCAGCAGCTTAGCTTGGGGGGGCACAGATACGCAGTATTTT
CASSLAWGGTDTQYF
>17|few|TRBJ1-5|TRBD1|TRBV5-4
TGTGCCAGCAGCGGAATCCTAGGACAGGGTGGGGATCAGCCCCAGCATTTT
CASSGILGQGGDQPQHF